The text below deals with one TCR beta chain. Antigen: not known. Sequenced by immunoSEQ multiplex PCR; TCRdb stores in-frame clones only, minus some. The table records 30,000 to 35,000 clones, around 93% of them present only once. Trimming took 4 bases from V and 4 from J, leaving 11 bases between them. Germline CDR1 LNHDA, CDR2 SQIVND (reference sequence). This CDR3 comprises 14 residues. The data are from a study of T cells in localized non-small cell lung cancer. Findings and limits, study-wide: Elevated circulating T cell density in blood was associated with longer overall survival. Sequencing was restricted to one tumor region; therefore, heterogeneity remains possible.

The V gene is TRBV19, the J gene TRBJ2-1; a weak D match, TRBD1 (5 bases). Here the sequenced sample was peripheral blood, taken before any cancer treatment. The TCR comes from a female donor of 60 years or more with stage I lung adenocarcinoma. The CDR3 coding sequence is TGTGCCAGTAGTAGCGGACAATCTTACAATGAGCAGTTCTTC. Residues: CASSSGQSYNEQFF.